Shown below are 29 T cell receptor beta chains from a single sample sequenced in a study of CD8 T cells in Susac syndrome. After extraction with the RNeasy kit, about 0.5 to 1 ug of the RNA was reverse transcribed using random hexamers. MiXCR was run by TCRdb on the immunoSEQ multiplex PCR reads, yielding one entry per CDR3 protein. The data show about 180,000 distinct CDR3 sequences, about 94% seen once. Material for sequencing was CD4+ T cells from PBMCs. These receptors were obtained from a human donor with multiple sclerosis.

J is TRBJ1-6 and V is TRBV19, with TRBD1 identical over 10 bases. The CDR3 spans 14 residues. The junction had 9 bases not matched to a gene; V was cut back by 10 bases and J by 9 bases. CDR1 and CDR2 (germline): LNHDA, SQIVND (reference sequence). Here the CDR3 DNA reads TGTGCCACTCAAGCGGGACAGGGGTTTTCACCCCTCCACTTT. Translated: CATQAGQGFSPLHF.

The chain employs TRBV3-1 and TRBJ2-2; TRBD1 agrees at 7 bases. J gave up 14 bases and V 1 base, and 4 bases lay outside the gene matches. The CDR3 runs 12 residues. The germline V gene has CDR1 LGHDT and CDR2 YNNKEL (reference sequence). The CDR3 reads CASSQVDRTLFF. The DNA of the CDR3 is TGTGCCAGCAGCCAAGTGGACAGGACACTGTTTTTT.

The CDR3 spells CASSPGESGELFF. The CDR3, as DNA: TGTGCCAGCAGTCCGGGCGAGTCCGGGGAGCTGTTTTTT. This chain joins TRBV12-3 or TRBV12-4 and TRBJ2-2; D is uncertain. Trimming took off 5 bases at V and 6 bases at J, with 10 bases between the two ends. This CDR3 is built from 13 residues.

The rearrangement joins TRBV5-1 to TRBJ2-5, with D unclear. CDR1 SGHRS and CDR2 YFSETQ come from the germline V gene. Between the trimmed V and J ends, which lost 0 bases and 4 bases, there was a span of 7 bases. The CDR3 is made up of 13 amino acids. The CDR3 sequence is CASSLDPGETQYF. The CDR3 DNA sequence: TGCGCCAGCAGCTTGGACCCTGGAGAGACCCAGTACTTC. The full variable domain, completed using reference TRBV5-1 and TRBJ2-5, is KAGVTQTPRYLIKTRGQQVTLSCSPISGHRSVSWYQQTPGQGLQFLFEYFSETQRNKGNFPGRFSGRQFSNSRSEMNVSTLELGDSALYLCASSLDPGETQYFGPGTRLLVL.

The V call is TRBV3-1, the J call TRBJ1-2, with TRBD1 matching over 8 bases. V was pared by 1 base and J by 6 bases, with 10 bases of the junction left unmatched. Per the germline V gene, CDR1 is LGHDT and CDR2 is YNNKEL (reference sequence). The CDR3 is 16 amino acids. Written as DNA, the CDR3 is TGTGCCAGCAGCCAAGGTATTGGCCAGGGGGCTAATGGCTACACCTTC. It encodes CASSQGIGQGANGYTF.

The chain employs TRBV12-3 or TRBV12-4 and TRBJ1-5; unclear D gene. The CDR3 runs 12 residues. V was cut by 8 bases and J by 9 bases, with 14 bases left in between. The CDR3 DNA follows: TGTGCCAGCTCCAACCCCCCTGGGCCCCAGCATTTT. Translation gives CASSNPPGPQHF.

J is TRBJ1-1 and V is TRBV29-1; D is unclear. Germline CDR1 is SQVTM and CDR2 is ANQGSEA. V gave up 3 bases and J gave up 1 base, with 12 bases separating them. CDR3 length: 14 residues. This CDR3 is CSVDHGVWNTEAFF. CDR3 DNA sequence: TGCAGCGTTGACCATGGGGTGTGGAACACTGAAGCTTTCTTT. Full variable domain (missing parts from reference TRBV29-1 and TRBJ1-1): SAVISQKPSRDICQRGTSLTIQCQVDSQVTMMFWYRQQPGQSLTLIATANQGSEATYESGFVIDKFPISRPNLTFSTLTVSNMSPEDSSIYLCSVDHGVWNTEAFFGQGTRLTVV.

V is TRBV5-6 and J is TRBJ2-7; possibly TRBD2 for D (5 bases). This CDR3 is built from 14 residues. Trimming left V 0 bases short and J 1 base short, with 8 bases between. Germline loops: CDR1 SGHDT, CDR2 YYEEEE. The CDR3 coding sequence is TGTGCCAGCAGCTTGGGACTAAATTCCTACGAGCAGTACTTC. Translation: CASSLGLNSYEQYF.

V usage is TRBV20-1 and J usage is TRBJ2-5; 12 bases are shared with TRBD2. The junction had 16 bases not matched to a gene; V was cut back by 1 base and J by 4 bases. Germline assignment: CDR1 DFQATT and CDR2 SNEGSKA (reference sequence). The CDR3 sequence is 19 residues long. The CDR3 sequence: CSARATRTSGVGAGETQYF. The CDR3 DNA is TGCAGTGCTAGAGCGACGAGGACTAGCGGGGTAGGGGCAGGAGAGACCCAGTACTTC.

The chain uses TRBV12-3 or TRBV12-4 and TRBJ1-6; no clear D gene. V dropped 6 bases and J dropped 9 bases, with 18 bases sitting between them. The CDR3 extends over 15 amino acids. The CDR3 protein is CASRPPGIWGSPLHF. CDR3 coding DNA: TGTGCCAGCAGGCCCCCCGGGATCTGGGGTTCACCCCTCCACTTT.

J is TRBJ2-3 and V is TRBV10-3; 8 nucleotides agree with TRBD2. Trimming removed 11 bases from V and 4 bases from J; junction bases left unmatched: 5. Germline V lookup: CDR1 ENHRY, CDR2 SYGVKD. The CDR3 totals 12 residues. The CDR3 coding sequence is TGTGCCGCCCGGGGGGGCCCAGATACGCAGTATTTT. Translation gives CAARGGPDTQYF.

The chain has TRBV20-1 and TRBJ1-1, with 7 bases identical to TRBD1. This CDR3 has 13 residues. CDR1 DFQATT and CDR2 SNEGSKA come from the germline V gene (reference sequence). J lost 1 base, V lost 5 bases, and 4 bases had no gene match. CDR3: CSAFDRANTEAFF. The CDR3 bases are TGCAGTGCTTTTGACAGGGCGAACACTGAAGCTTTCTTT.

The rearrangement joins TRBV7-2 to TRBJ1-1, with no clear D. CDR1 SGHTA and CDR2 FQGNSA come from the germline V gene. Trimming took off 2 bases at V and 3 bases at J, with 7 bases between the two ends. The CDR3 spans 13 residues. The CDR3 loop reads CASSLSMDTEAFF. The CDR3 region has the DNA TGTGCCAGCAGCTTATCTATGGACACTGAAGCTTTCTTT.

CDR3 protein: CASRTYSGNTIYF. The CDR3 DNA sequence: TGTGCCAGTCGGACGTACTCTGGAAACACCATATATTTT. The V and J genes are TRBV27 and TRBJ1-3; D is ambiguous. This CDR3 is built from 13 residues. Germline CDR1 MNHEY, CDR2 SMNVEV (reference sequence). V lost 9 bases to trimming and J lost 0 bases, with 9 bases between them.

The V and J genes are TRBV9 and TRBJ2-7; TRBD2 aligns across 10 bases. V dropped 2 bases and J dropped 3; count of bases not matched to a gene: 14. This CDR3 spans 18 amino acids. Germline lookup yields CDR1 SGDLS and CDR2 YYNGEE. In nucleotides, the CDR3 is TGTGCCAGCAGCGTCAGAAAAGGTCGACTAGCGGGTGACTACGAGCAGTACTTC. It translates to CASSVRKGRLAGDYEQYF.

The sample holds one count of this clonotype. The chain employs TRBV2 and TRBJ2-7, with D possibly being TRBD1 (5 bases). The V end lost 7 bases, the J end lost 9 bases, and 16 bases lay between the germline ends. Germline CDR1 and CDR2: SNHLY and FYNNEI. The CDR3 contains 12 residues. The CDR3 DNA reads TGTGCCAGCACCCTGTGGGGCCTAGGGCAGTACTTC. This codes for CASTLWGLGQYF.

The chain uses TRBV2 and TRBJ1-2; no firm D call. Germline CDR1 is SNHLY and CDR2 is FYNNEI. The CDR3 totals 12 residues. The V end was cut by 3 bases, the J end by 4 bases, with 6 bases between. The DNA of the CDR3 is TGTGCCAGCAGTGAGGAGGTCTATGGCTACACCTTC. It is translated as CASSEEVYGYTF.

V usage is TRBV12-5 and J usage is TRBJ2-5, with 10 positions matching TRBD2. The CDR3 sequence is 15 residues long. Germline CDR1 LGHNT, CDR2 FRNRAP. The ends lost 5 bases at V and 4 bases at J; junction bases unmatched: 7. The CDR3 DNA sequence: TGTGCTAGTGGTCTTGGACTAGCGGTAGGAGAGACCCAGTACTTC. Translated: CASGLGLAVGETQYF.

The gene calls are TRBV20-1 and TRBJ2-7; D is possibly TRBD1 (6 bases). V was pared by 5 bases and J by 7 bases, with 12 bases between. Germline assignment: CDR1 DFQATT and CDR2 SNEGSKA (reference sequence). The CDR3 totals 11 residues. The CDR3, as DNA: TGCAGTGCTGGGGGCTGGCAAGAGCAGTACTTC. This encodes CSAGGWQEQYF.

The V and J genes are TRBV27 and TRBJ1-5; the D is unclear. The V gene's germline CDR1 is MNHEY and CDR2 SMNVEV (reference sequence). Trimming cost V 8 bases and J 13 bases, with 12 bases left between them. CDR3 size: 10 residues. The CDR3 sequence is CASPGGIQHF. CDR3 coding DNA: TGTGCCAGCCCAGGAGGCATTCAGCATTTT.

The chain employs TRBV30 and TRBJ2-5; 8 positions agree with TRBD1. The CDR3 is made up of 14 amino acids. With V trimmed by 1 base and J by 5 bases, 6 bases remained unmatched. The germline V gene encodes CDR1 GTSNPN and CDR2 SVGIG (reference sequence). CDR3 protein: CAWSGTGSEETQYF. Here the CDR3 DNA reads TGTGCCTGGAGTGGGACAGGGAGTGAGGAGACCCAGTACTTC. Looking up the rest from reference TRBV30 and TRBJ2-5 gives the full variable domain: SQTIHQWPATLVQPVGSPLSLECTVEGTSNPNLYWYRQAAGRGLQLLFYSVGIGQISSEVPQNLSASRPQDRQFILSSKKLLLSDSGFYLCAWSGTGSEETQYFGPGTRLLVL.

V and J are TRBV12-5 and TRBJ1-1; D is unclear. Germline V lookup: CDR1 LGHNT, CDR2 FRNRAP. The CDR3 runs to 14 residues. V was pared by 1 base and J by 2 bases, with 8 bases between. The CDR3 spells CASGLDGFNTEAFF. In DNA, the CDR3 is TGTGCTAGTGGTTTGGACGGTTTTAACACTGAAGCTTTCTTT.

CDR3 in amino acids: CASSSNRAREQYF. For the CDR3, the DNA is TGTGCCAGCAGCTCCAACAGGGCCCGAGAGCAGTACTTC. The chain joins TRBV7-8 to TRBJ2-7, with a tentative D call TRBD1 (6 bases). The V and J ends lost 4 bases and 7 bases respectively, with 14 bases between them. This CDR3 contains 13 residues. Germline V gene data show CDR1 as SGHVS and CDR2 as FQNEAQ.

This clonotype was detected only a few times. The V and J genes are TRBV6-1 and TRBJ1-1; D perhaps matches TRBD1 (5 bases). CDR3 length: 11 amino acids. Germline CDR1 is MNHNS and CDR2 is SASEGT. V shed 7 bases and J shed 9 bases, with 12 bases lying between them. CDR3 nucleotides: TGTGCCAGCATAAGCCCAGGGAAAGCTTTCTTT. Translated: CASISPGKAFF.

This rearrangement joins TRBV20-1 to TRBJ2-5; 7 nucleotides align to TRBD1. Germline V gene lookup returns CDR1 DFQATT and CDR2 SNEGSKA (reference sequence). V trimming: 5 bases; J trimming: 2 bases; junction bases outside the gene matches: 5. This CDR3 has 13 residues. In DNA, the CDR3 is TGCAGTGCTCCTGACAGGGCACAAGAGACCCAGTACTTC. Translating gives CSAPDRAQETQYF.

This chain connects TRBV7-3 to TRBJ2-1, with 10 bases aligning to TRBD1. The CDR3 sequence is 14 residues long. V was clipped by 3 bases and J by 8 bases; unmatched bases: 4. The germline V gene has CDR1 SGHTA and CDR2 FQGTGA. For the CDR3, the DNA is TGTGCCAGCAGCTTGGACAGGGGGAGGGATGAGCAGTTCTTC. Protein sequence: CASSLDRGRDEQFF.

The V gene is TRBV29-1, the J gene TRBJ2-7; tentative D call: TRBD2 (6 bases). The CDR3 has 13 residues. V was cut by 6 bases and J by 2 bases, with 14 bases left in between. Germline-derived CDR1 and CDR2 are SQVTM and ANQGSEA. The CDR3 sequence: CSVSRDPPYEQYF. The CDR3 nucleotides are TGCAGCGTATCGCGGGACCCACCCTACGAGCAGTACTTC.

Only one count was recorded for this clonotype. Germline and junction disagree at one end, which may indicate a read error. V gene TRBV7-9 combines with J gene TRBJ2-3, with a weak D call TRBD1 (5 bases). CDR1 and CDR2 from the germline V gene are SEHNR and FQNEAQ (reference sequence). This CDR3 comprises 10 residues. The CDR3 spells CASSFRPGAF. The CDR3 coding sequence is TGTGCCAGCAGTTTCAGACCTGGGGCATTT.

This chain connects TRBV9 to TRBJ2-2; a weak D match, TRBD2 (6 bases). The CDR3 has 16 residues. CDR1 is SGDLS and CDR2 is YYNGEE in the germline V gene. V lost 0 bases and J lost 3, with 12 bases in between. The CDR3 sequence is CASSVVGGRDTGELFF. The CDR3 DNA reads TGTGCCAGCAGCGTAGTCGGGGGTCGCGACACCGGGGAGCTGTTTTTT.